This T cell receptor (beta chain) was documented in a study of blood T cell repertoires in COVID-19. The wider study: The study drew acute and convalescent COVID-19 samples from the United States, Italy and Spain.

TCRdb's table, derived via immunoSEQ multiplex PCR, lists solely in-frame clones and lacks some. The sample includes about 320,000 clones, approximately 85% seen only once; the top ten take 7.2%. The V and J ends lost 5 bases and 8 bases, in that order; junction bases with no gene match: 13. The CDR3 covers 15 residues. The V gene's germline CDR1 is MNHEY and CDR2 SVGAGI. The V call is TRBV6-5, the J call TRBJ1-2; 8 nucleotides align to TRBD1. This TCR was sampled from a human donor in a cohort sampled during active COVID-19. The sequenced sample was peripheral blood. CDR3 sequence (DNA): TGTGCCAGCAGTCGGACCGGGACAGGAGGCCGAGGCTACACCTTC. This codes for CASSRTGTGGRGYTF.